This passage covers 15 T cell receptor beta chains from one sample sequenced in a study of CD8+ T cells in alopecia areata. Treatment here: oral pan-JAK inhibitor, 5-10 mg twice daily. cDNA reverse transcribed from extracted RNA served as the sequencing template. Here immunoSEQ multiplex PCR was the method, and the copy in TCRdb shows in-frame clones only, minus some. The sample consists of 150,000 to 200,000 clones, more than 55% of them appearing once. The specimen comprised CD4+ T cells sorted from blood, sampled around week 50, from a patient treated with tofacitinib. The receptors come from a human donor with alopecia areata.

This clone was observed a handful of times. This chain connects TRBV2 to TRBJ1-2, with 7 nucleotides matching TRBD1. Germline trimming cut 5 bases from V and 7 bases from J; bases unmatched to any gene: 7. The CDR3 totals 13 residues. Germline V gene data show CDR1 as SNHLY and CDR2 as FYNNEI. The CDR3 spells CASSTTGMGGYTF. CDR3 coding DNA: TGTGCCAGCAGTACGACAGGGATGGGTGGCTACACCTTC.

This clone was detected only once. The chain combines TRBV4-3 with TRBJ2-3; D unclear. CDR1 LGHNA and CDR2 YSLEER come from the germline V gene. Trimming stripped 0 bases from V and 8 bases from J, with 12 bases between. This CDR3 is 14 amino acids long. CDR3 coding DNA: TGCGCCAGCAGCCAAGAGCATCTCGTCCCTACGCAGTATTTT. Protein: CASSQEHLVPTQYF.

This clone has a handful of counts. The chain employs TRBV5-6 and TRBJ2-3, with 9 bases fitting TRBD1. The germline V gene has CDR1 SGHDT and CDR2 YYEEEE. There are 15 residues in the CDR3. Trimming took 4 bases from V and 6 from J; bases not matched to a gene: 9. In DNA form, the CDR3 reads TGTGCCAGCAGCCAGACACAGGGGGCTAGGGATACGCAGTATTTT. Protein sequence: CASSQTQGARDTQYF.

The table lists this clone with a few counts. The J gene is TRBJ2-3, the V gene TRBV7-2, with D hard to call. Germline CDR1 SGHTA, CDR2 FQGNSA. V shed 5 bases and J shed 1 base, with 19 bases lying between them. This CDR3 region has 17 residues. This CDR3 is CASSPLRVGIGTDTQYF. DNA for the CDR3: TGTGCCAGCAGCCCGCTAAGGGTGGGGATTGGCACAGATACGCAGTATTTT.

This clone has ten or more counts. V and J are TRBV7-3 and TRBJ1-6, with D perhaps TRBD1 (6 bases). V dropped 2 bases and J dropped 8 bases, with 7 bases sitting between them. The CDR3 totals 13 residues. Germline-derived CDR1 and CDR2 are SGHTA and FQGTGA. The CDR3 bases are TGTGCCAGCAGCTTACACAGGGATTCACCCCTCCACTTT. Its protein product is CASSLHRDSPLHF.

This clone appeared a single time. This sequence joins TRBV9 and TRBJ1-1; no clear D. Germline V gene lookup returns CDR1 SGDLS and CDR2 YYNGEE. The CDR3 is 15 residues long. The V gene lost 0 bases and the J gene lost 0 bases, with 9 bases spanning the gap. This CDR3 is CASSVANQMNTEAFF. The CDR3 coding sequence is TGTGCCAGCAGCGTAGCTAATCAGATGAACACTGAAGCTTTCTTT.

In its sample, this clone was seen once. The J gene is TRBJ2-2, the V gene TRBV29-1; D remains ambiguous. The germline V and J ends were trimmed by 7 bases and 1 base, with 16 bases remaining between them. The CDR3 runs to 15 residues. Germline V gives CDR1 SQVTM, CDR2 ANQGSEA. The CDR3 sequence is CSAVAGPGNTGELFF. CDR3 nucleotide sequence: TGCAGCGCCGTGGCAGGTCCCGGGAACACCGGGGAGCTGTTTTTT.

This chain joins TRBV4-3 and TRBJ2-2, with a weak D call TRBD2 (7 bases). In germline, CDR1 is LGHNA, CDR2 YSLEER. The CDR3 totals 18 residues. V lost 0 bases and J lost 7, with 21 bases in between. The CDR3 nucleotides read TGCGCCAGCAGCCAAGATCAAGGGGGGGGGTCCTCTGGCGGGGAGCTGTTTTTT. Encoded protein: CASSQDQGGGSSGGELFF.

V usage is TRBV30 and J usage is TRBJ1-1; D unresolved. Germline CDR1 is GTSNPN and CDR2 is SVGIG (reference sequence). This CDR3 has 13 residues. Trimming shortened V by 6 bases and J by 2 bases, and 13 bases separated the two germline ends. The CDR3 reads CACDRGANTEAFF. The CDR3, as DNA: TGTGCCTGTGACCGGGGAGCAAACACTGAAGCTTTCTTT.

This chain uses TRBV5-6 with TRBJ1-4; D is perhaps TRBD1 (6 bases). The CDR3 has 14 amino acids. CDR1 and CDR2 (germline): SGHDT, YYEEEE. Trimming pared 1 base from V and 3 bases from J, leaving 7 bases between. The DNA for the CDR3 is TGTGCCAGCAGCTTGACAGGGCCTAATGAAAAACTGTTTTTT. Protein product: CASSLTGPNEKLFF. Full variable domain (remainder filled in from reference TRBV5-6 and TRBJ1-4): DAGVTQSPTHLIKTRGQQVTLRCSPKSGHDTVSWYQQALGQGPQFIFQYYEEEERQRGNFPDRFSGHQFPNYSSELNVNALLLGDSALYLCASSLTGPNEKLFFGSGTQLSVL.

This clone came up once. This rearrangement joins TRBV4-3 to TRBJ2-1, with 7 nucleotides matching TRBD1. V trimming: 3 bases; J trimming: 6 bases; junction bases outside the gene matches: 2. The CDR3 covers 13 residues. Germline CDR1 LGHNA, CDR2 YSLEER. The CDR3, as DNA: TGCGCCAGCAGCCATGACAGGGTCAATGAGCAGTTCTTC. It yields the protein CASSHDRVNEQFF.

The CDR3 loop reads CASSSNWGISDNEQFF. The CDR3 DNA reads as TGTGCCAGCAGCTCCAACTGGGGGATATCGGACAATGAGCAGTTCTTC. The chain joins TRBV5-4 to TRBJ2-1; D might be TRBD1 or TRBD2, each matching 5 bases. Germline V gene lookup returns CDR1 SGHNT and CDR2 YYREEE (reference sequence). V gave up 3 bases and J gave up 5 bases, with 18 bases separating them. The CDR3 sequence is 16 residues long.

The CDR3 protein is CTSAREGASEAFF. CDR3 nucleotides: TGCACCTCAGCGAGGGAGGGGGCGTCTGAAGCTTTCTTT. The chain couples TRBV5-1 to TRBJ1-1, with TRBD1 identical over 7 bases. This CDR3 region has 13 residues. CDR1 and CDR2 (germline): SGHRS, YFSETQ.

Of note for this clone: In the same sample, other DNA sequences code for this CDR3. The rearrangement links TRBV29-1 to TRBJ1-2, with D hard to call. V was clipped by 5 bases and J by 8 bases, with 6 bases between them. CDR1 is SQVTM, CDR2 ANQGSEA, per germline. The CDR3 has 9 residues. CDR3: CSVSEGYTF. The DNA for the CDR3 is TGCAGCGTTTCAGAAGGCTACACCTTC.

This clone was counted a few times. The chain is built from TRBV10-3 and TRBJ2-3; TRBD1 might be the D (6 bases). The CDR3 extends over 13 amino acids. V was cut by 11 bases and J by 1 base, with 13 bases left in between. Germline-derived CDR1 and CDR2 are ENHRY and SYGVKD. CDR3 sequence: CAARGGRTDTQYF. The CDR3, as DNA: TGTGCCGCCCGTGGGGGCCGCACAGATACGCAGTATTTT.